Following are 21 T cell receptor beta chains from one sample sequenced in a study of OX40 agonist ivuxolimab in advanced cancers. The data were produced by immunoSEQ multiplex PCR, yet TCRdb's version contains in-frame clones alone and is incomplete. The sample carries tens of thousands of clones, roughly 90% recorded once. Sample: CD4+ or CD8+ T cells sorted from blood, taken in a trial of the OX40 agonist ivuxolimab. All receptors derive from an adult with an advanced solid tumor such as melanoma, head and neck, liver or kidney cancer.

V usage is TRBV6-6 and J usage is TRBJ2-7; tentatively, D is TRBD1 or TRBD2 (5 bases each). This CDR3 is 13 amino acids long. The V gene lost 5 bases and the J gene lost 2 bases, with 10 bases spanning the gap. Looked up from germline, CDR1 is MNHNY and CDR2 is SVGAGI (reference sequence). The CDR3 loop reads CASSLGPTYEQYF. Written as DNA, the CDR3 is TGTGCCAGCAGTCTGGGACCGACCTACGAGCAGTACTTC.

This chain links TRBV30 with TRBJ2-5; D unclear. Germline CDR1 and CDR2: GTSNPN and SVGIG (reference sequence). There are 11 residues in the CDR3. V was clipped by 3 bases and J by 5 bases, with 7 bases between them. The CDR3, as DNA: TGTGCCTGGAGCCTTGGGGAGACCCAGTACTTC. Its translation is CAWSLGETQYF.

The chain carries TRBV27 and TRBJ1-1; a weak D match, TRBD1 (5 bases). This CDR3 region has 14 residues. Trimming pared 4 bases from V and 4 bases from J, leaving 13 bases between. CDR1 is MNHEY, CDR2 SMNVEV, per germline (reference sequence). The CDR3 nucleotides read TGTGCCAGCAGTTACGCAGCAGGGACCACTGAAGCTTTCTTT. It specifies CASSYAAGTTEAFF.

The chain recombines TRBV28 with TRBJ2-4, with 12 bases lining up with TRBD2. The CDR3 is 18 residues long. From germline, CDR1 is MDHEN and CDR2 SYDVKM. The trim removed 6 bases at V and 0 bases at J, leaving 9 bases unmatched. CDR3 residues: CASSRRTSGDLAKNIQYF. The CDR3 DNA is TGTGCCAGCAGCCGTAGGACTAGCGGGGACTTAGCCAAAAACATTCAGTACTTC.

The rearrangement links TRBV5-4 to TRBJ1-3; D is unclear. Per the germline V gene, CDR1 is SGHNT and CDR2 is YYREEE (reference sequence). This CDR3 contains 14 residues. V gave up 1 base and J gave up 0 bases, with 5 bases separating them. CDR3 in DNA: TGTGCCAGCAGCTTGCCAAGCTCTGGAAACACCATATATTTT. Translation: CASSLPSSGNTIYF.

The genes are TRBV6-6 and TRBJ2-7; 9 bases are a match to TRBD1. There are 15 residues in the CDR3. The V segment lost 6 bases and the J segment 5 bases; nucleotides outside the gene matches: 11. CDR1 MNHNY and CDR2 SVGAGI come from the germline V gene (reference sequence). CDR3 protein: CASSPLTGGLNEQYF. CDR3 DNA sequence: TGTGCCAGCAGCCCCTTGACAGGGGGGCTGAACGAGCAGTACTTC.

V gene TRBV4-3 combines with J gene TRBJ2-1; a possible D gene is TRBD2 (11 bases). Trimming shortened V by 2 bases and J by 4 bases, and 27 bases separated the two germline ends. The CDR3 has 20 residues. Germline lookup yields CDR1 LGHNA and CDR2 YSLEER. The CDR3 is CASSQPGQGLAGGLYNEQFF. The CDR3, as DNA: TGCGCCAGCAGCCAACCGGGACAGGGGCTAGCGGGAGGCCTTTACAATGAGCAGTTCTTC.

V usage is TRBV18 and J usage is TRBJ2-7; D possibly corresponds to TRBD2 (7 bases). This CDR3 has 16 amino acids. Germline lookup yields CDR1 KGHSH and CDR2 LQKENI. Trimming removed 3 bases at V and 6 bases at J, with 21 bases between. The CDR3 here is CASSPSPGGTLAEQYF. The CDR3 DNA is TGTGCCAGCTCACCTTCGCCGGGGGGCACTCTAGCCGAGCAGTACTTC.

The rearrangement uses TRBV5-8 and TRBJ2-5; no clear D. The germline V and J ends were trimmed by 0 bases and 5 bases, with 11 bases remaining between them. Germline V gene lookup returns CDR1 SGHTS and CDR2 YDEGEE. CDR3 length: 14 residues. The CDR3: CASSLASSRETQYF. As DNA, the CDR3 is TGTGCCAGCAGCTTGGCCTCAAGCAGGGAGACCCAGTACTTC.

The CDR3 DNA sequence: TGTGCCAGCTCATCCCGGGTACGCGGGATGACCTACGAGCAGTACTTC. Its protein is CASSSRVRGMTYEQYF. This chain connects TRBV18 to TRBJ2-7; weak D call: TRBD2 (6 bases). Trimming cost V 5 bases and J 2 bases, with 19 bases left between them. The CDR3 sequence is 16 residues long. Germline V CDR1 and CDR2: KGHSH, LQKENI.

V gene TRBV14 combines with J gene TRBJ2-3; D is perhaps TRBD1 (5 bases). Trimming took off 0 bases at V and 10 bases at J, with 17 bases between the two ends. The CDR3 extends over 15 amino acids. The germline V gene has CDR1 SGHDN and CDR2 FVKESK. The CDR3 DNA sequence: TGTGCCAGCAGCCAAGATGTACCACCCCAGGGTCCGCAGTATTTT. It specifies CASSQDVPPQGPQYF.

CDR3 DNA sequence: TGTGCCAGCAGTTACTCGGGTGAGCAGTTCTTC. Amino acids: CASSYSGEQFF. The chain employs TRBV6-6 and TRBJ2-1; D gene ambiguous. This CDR3 is 11 amino acids long. Germline V gene sequence: CDR1 MNHNY, CDR2 SVGAGI (reference sequence). V dropped 0 bases and J dropped 9 bases, with 3 bases sitting between them.

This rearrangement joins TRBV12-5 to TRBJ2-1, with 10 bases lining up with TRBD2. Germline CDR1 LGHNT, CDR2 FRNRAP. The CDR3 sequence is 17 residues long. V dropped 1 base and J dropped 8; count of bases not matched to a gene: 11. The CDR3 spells CASGLAFLAGASYEQFF. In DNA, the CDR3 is TGTGCTAGTGGTTTGGCCTTCCTAGCGGGAGCTTCCTATGAGCAGTTCTTC.

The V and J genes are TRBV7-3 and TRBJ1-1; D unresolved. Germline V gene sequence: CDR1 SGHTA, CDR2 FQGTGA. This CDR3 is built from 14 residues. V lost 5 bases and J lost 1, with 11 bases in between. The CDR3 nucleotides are TGTGCCAGCAGCCCCCGGACCGGGAACACTGAAGCTTTCTTT. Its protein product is CASSPRTGNTEAFF.

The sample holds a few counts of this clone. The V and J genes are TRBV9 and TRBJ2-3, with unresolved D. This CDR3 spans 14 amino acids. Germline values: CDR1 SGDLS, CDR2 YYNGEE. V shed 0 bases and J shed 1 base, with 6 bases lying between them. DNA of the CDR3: TGTGCCAGCAGCGTAGGGGATGGCACAGATACGCAGTATTTT. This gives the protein CASSVGDGTDTQYF.

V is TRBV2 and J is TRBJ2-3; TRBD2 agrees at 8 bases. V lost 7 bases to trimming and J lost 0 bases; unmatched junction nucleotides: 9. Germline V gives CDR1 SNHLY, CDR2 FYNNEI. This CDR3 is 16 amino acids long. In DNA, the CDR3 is TGTGCCAGCACAAGACCGGGACTAGGGAGCACAGATACGCAGTATTTT. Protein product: CASTRPGLGSTDTQYF.

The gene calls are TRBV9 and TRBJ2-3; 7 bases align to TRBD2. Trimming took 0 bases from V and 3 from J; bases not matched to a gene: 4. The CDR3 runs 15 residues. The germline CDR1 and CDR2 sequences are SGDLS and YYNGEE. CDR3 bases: TGTGCCAGCAGCGTAGTGGGTAGCGGGACAGATACGCAGTATTTT. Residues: CASSVVGSGTDTQYF.

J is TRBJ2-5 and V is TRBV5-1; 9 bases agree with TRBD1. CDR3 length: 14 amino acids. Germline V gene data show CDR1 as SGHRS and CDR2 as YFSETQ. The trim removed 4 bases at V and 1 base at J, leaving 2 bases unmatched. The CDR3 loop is CASSQQGAQETQYF. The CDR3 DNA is TGCGCCAGCAGCCAACAGGGGGCCCAAGAGACCCAGTACTTC.

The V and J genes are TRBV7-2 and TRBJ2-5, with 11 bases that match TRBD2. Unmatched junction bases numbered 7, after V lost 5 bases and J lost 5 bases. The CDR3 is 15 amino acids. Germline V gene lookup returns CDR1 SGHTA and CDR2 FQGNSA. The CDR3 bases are TGTGCCAGCAGCCCAGTAGCGGGAGGGGTGGAGACCCAGTACTTC. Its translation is CASSPVAGGVETQYF. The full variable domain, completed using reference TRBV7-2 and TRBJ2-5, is GAGVSQSPSNKVTEKGKDVELRCDPISGHTALYWYRQSLGQGLEFLIYFQGNSAPDKSGLPSDRFSAERTGGSVSTLTIQRTQQEDSAVYLCASSPVAGGVETQYFGPGTRLLVL.

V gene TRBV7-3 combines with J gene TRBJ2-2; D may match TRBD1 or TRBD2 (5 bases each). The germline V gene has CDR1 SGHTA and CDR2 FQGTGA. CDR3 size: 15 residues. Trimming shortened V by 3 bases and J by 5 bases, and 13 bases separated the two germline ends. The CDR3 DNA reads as TGTGCCAGCAGCTTCAATTGGGGGAGTACCGGGGAGCTGTTTTTT. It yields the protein CASSFNWGSTGELFF.

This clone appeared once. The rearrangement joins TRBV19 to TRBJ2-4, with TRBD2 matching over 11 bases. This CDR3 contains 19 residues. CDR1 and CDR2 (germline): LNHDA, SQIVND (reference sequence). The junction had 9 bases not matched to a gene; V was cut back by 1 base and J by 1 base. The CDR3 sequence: CASSIAPLAGDAAKNIQYF. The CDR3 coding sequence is TGTGCCAGTAGTATAGCCCCACTAGCGGGAGACGCGGCCAAAAACATTCAGTACTTC. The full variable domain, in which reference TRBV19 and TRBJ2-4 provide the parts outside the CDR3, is DGGITQSPKYLFRKEGQNVTLSCEQNLNHDAMYWYRQDPGQGLRLIYYSQIVNDFQKGDIAEGYSVSREKKESFPLTVTSAQKNPTAFYLCASSIAPLAGDAAKNIQYFGAGTRLSVL.